The source of this T cell receptor beta chain is a study of metastatic and nonmetastatic thyroid tumors. This clone was observed many times. Since a much larger clone is just one base distant, this may be a read error. Other DNA variants within this sample encode the same CDR3. TCRdb reanalyzed the PCR reads with MiXCR. The sample contains roughly 55,000 clones, around 15% of which appear only once. Thyroid surgery had not been preceded by any treatment in any patient. In germline, CDR1 is LNHDA, CDR2 SQIVND (reference sequence). This CDR3 has 12 amino acids. Unmatched junction bases numbered 5, after V lost 3 bases and J lost 13 bases.

The TCR comes from a male donor with papillary thyroid cancer or a benign thyroid nodule (not recorded which). Some clones in this sample may be carry-over from other donors' samples. The sequenced material came from blood. The V call is TRBV19, the J call TRBJ1-5; TRBD1 agrees at 8 bases. CDR3 loop: CASSITGGTQHF. The CDR3 region has the DNA TGTGCCAGTAGTATTACAGGGGGGACGCAGCATTTT.